This T cell receptor (beta chain) was recorded in a study of OX40 agonist ivuxolimab in advanced cancers. On the study more broadly: Patients were treated with ivuxolimab, an agonistic anti-OX40 (CD134) antibody. Study-level points and caveats: The antigen specificity of the peripheral T cells (those that were expanded) was not determined. Clonal expansion in partial responders at 0.1-3.0 mg/kg ranked among the lowest. A proportion of nonresponders additionally exhibited low normalized T-cell clonal expansion.

Between the trimmed V and J ends, which lost 5 bases and 2 bases, there was a span of 12 bases. This CDR3 contains 14 residues. Germline CDR1 and CDR2: SNHLY and FYNNEI. Note on this clone: The target antigen is unknown.

Clones were read by immunoSEQ multiplex PCR, and TCRdb kept only the in-frame ones, dropping some. Of fewer than 60,000 clones listed, nearly 80% were seen once; the top ten hold roughly 7.9%. The rearrangement links TRBV2 to TRBJ1-2; no firm D call. This TCR was recovered from an adult with an advanced solid tumor such as melanoma, head and neck, liver or kidney cancer. The starting material was CD4+ or CD8+ T cells sorted from blood, obtained in a trial of the OX40 agonist ivuxolimab. The CDR3 reads CASSPLGENYGYTF. The DNA of the CDR3 is TGTGCCAGCAGTCCCCTAGGAGAAAACTATGGCTACACCTTC.